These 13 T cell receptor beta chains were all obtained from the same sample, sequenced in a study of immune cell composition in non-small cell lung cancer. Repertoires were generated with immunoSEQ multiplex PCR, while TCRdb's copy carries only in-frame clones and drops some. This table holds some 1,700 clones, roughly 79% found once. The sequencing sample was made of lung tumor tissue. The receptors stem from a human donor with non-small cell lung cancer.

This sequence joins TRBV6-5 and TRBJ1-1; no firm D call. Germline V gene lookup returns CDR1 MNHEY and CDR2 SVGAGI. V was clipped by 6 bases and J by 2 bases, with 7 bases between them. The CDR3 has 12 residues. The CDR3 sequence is CASRARNTEAFF. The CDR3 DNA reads TGTGCCAGCAGGGCACGAAACACTGAAGCTTTCTTT.

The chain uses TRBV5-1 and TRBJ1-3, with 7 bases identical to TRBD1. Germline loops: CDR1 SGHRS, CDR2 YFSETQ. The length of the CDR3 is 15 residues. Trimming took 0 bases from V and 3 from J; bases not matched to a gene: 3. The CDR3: CASSLEGALGNTIYF. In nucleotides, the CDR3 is TGCGCCAGCAGCTTGGAGGGGGCTCTTGGAAACACCATATATTTT.

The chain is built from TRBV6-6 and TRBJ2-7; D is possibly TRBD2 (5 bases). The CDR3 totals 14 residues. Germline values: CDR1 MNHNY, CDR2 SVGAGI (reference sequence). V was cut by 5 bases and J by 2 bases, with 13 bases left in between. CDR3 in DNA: TGTGCCAGCAGTCGGGATCTAGTTGCCTACGAGCAGTACTTC. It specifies CASSRDLVAYEQYF.

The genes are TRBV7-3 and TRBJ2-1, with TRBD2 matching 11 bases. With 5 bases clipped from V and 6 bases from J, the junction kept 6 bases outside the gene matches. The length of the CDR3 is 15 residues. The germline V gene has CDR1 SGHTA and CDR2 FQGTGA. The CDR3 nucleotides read TGTGCCAGCAGCGCCTCCGGGACTAGCGGCAATGAGCAGTTCTTC. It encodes CASSASGTSGNEQFF.

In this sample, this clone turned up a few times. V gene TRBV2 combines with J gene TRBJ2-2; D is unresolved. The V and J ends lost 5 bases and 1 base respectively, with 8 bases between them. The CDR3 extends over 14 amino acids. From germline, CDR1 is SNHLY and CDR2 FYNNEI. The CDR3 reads CASSILKNTGELFF. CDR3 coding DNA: TGTGCCAGCAGTATCCTAAAGAACACCGGGGAGCTGTTTTTT.

For the CDR3, the DNA is TGTGCCAGCAGCTCAACAATGGGACAGCCATACGAGCAGTACTTC. As protein: CASSSTMGQPYEQYF. The chain has TRBV7-9 and TRBJ2-7, with 7 bases lining up with TRBD1. The V segment lost 4 bases and the J segment 4 bases; nucleotides outside the gene matches: 10. CDR3 length: 15 amino acids. Germline V gives CDR1 SEHNR, CDR2 FQNEAQ (reference sequence). Drawing the rest from reference TRBV7-9 and TRBJ2-7, the complete variable domain is DTGVSQNPRHKITKRGQNVTFRCDPISEHNRLYWYRQTLGQGPEFLTYFQNEAQLEKSRLLSDRFSAERPKGSFSTLEIQRTEQGDSAMYLCASSSTMGQPYEQYFGPGTRLTVT.

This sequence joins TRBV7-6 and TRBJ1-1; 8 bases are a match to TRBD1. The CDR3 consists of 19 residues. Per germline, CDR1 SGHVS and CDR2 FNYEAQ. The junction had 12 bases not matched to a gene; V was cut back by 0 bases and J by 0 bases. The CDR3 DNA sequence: TGTGCCAGCAGCTTAGCCTACTACTCCGGGACAGGAATGAACACTGAAGCTTTCTTT. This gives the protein CASSLAYYSGTGMNTEAFF.

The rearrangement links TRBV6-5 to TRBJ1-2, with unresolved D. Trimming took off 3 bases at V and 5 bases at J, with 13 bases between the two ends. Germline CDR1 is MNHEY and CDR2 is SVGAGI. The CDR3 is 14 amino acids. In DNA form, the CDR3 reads TGTGCCAGCAGTTATTTTGACCGGACTTATGGCTACACCTTC. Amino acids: CASSYFDRTYGYTF.

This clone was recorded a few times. Here the CDR3 DNA reads TGTGCCAGCGCTAAAGGCCCGGGACAGGGGGCCGTTGAAGCTTTCTTT. Protein product: CASAKGPGQGAVEAFF. The chain joins TRBV4-2 to TRBJ1-1; 12 bases align to TRBD1. Germline V gives CDR1 LGHNA, CDR2 YNFKEQ. The CDR3 covers 16 residues. The V gene end was trimmed by 8 bases and the J gene end by 7 bases; junction bases not matched to a gene: 14.

The CDR3 is CASNPRVPNEKLFF. As DNA, the CDR3 is TGTGCCAGCAACCCCAGGGTACCGAATGAAAAACTGTTTTTT. The chain couples TRBV19 to TRBJ1-4, with a weak D call TRBD1 (5 bases). Germline V gene lookup returns CDR1 LNHDA and CDR2 SQIVND (reference sequence). The CDR3 extends over 14 amino acids. V lost 9 bases and J lost 5, with 16 bases in between.

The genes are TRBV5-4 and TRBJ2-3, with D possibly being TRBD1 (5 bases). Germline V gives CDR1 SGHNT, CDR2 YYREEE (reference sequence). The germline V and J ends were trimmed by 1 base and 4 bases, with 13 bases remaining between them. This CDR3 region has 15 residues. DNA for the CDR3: TGTGCCAGCAGCTTGAGGACACCGAGGTCAGATACGCAGTATTTT. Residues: CASSLRTPRSDTQYF. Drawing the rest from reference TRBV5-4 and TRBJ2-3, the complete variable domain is ETGVTQSPTHLIKTRGQQVTLRCSSQSGHNTVSWYQQALGQGPQFIFQYYREEENGRGNFPPRFSGLQFPNYSSELNVNALELDDSALYLCASSLRTPRSDTQYFGPGTRLTVL.

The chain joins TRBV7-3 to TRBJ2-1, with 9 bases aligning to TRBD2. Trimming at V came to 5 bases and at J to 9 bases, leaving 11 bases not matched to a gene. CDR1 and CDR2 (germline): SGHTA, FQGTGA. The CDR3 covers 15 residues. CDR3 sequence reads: CASSQGRSGSSEQFF. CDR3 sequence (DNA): TGTGCCAGCAGCCAAGGGCGTAGCGGGAGCAGTGAGCAGTTCTTC. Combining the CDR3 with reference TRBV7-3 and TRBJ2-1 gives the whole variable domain GAGVSQTPSNKVTEKGKYVELRCDPISGHTALYWYRQSLGQGPEFLIYFQGTGAADDSGLPNDRFFAVRPEGSVSTLKIQRTERGDSAVYLCASSQGRSGSSEQFFGPGTRLTVL.

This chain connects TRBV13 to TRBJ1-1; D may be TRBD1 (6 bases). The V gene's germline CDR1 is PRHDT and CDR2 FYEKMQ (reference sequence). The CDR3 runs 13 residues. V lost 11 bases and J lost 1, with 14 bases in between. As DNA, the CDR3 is TGTGCCGGCTCAGGGGAATCGAACACTGAAGCTTTCTTT. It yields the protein CAGSGESNTEAFF. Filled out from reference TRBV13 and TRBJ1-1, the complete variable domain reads AAGVIQSPRHLIKEKRETATLKCYPIPRHDTVYWYQQGPGQDPQFLISFYEKMQSDKGSIPDRFSAQQFSDYHSELNMSSLELGDSALYFCAGSGESNTEAFFGQGTRLTVV.